The rows below give T cell receptor beta chains drawn from one sample of a study of OX40 agonist ivuxolimab in advanced cancers. Only in-frame clones appear in the TCRdb table, and some are missing; sequencing was by immunoSEQ multiplex PCR. The sample has about 28,000 clones; 86% are singletons. The sequences come from CD4+ or CD8+ T cells sorted from blood, collected in a trial of the OX40 agonist ivuxolimab. These receptors were obtained from an adult with an advanced solid tumor such as melanoma, head and neck, liver or kidney cancer. CDR3s include the opening cysteine and the closing phenylalanine or tryptophan. The D gene is left open where the match is weak. Part of the rows lack a size; the others show once, few, many or a class for expanded clones.

abundance: -; d_gene: -; v_gene: TRBV7-6; j_gene: TRBJ2-1; CDR3aa: CASSRLLGGEQFF; CDR3nt: TGTGCCAGCAGCCGATTGCTGGGGGGTGAGCAGTTCTTC
abundance: -; d_gene: -; v_gene: TRBV9; j_gene: TRBJ1-1; CDR3aa: CASSVIGGDTEAFF; CDR3nt: TGTGCCAGCAGCGTAATCGGTGGGGACACTGAAGCTTTCTTT
abundance: -; d_gene: TRBD2; v_gene: TRBV7-6; j_gene: TRBJ2-5; CDR3aa: CASSLGLSSGGLGTQYF; CDR3nt: TGTGCCAGCAGCTTAGGGTTATCTAGCGGGGGACTAGGGACCCAGTACTTC
abundance: once; d_gene: TRBD2; v_gene: TRBV19; j_gene: TRBJ2-5; CDR3aa: CASSGLAGETQYF; CDR3nt: TGTGCCAGCTCGGGACTAGCGGGAGAGACCCAGTACTTC
abundance: -; d_gene: -; v_gene: TRBV7-9; j_gene: TRBJ2-1; CDR3aa: CASSHPDRYNEQFF; CDR3nt: TGTGCCAGCAGCCACCCGGACAGATACAATGAGCAGTTCTTC
abundance: -; d_gene: -; v_gene: TRBV10-2; j_gene: TRBJ2-1; CDR3aa: CASRLGKNEQFF; CDR3nt: TGCGCCAGCAGACTAGGGAAGAATGAGCAGTTCTTC
abundance: -; d_gene: -; v_gene: TRBV12-5; j_gene: TRBJ2-1; CDR3aa: CASGLSNEQFF; CDR3nt: TGTGCTAGTGGTTTGTCCAATGAGCAGTTCTTC
abundance: -; d_gene: -; v_gene: TRBV11-2; j_gene: TRBJ2-5; CDR3aa: CASSPSGSSQETQYF; CDR3nt: TGTGCCAGCAGCCCATCGGGATCCTCTCAAGAGACCCAGTACTTC
abundance: -; d_gene: TRBD2; v_gene: TRBV4-2; j_gene: TRBJ2-1; CDR3aa: CASSQDAGGPYNEQFF; CDR3nt: TGTGCCAGCAGCCAAGATGCGGGAGGGCCCTACAATGAGCAGTTCTTC
abundance: -; d_gene: -; v_gene: TRBV28; j_gene: TRBJ2-7; CDR3aa: CASSFLVYEQYF; CDR3nt: TGTGCCAGCAGTTTTCTAGTCTACGAGCAGTACTTC
abundance: -; d_gene: -; v_gene: TRBV19; j_gene: TRBJ1-2; CDR3aa: CASSISGQGGNGYTF; CDR3nt: TGTGCCAGTAGTATATCGGGGCAGGGAGGGAATGGCTACACCTTC
abundance: once; d_gene: -; v_gene: TRBV6-1; j_gene: TRBJ1-2; CDR3aa: CASSEWAGKYGYTF; CDR3nt: TGTGCCAGCAGTGAATGGGCAGGGAAGTATGGCTACACCTTC
abundance: -; d_gene: -; v_gene: TRBV21-1; j_gene: TRBJ2-7; CDR3aa: CASSKCQRSSYEQYF; CDR3nt: TGTGCCAGCAGCAAATGCCAGCGGTCCTCCTACGAGCAGTACTTC
abundance: few; d_gene: -; v_gene: TRBV10-2; j_gene: TRBJ2-7; CDR3aa: CASTTFDGYEQYF; CDR3nt: TGCGCCAGCACCACCTTCGACGGCTACGAGCAGTACTTC
abundance: -; d_gene: -; v_gene: TRBV6-4; j_gene: TRBJ2-1; CDR3aa: CASSDGTNNEQFF; CDR3nt: TGTGCCAGCAGTGACGGGACCAACAATGAGCAGTTCTTC